The 5 T cell receptor beta chains below were found in one sample sequenced in a study of OX40 agonist ivuxolimab in advanced cancers. Repertoires were generated with immunoSEQ multiplex PCR, while TCRdb's copy carries only in-frame clones and drops some. The table shows about 83,000 clones, with roughly 87% occurring only once. The material was CD4+ or CD8+ T cells sorted from blood, obtained in a trial of the OX40 agonist ivuxolimab. Receptors originate from an adult with an advanced solid tumor such as melanoma, head and neck, liver or kidney cancer.

The V call is TRBV7-2, the J call TRBJ2-3; D may be TRBD2 (5 bases). CDR1 is SGHTA and CDR2 is FQGNSA in the germline V gene. V dropped 5 bases and J dropped 0 bases, with 12 bases sitting between them. This CDR3 has 15 amino acids. The CDR3 here is CASSQGLPSTDTQYF. CDR3 in DNA: TGTGCCAGCAGCCAAGGACTTCCCAGCACAGATACGCAGTATTTT.

DNA for the CDR3: TGTGCCAGCAGCGGAAGACAGGGGGACACTGAAGCTTTCTTT. Translating gives CASSGRQGDTEAFF. The rearrangement links TRBV6-1 to TRBJ1-1; the match to TRBD1 covers 9 bases. There are 14 residues in the CDR3. Unmatched junction bases numbered 5, after V lost 6 bases and J lost 3 bases. The V gene's germline CDR1 is MNHNS and CDR2 SASEGT.

CDR3 protein: CASSVAGVRTDTQYF. The CDR3 DNA is TGTGCCAGCAGCGTAGCAGGGGTACGGACAGATACGCAGTATTTT. The chain carries TRBV9 and TRBJ2-3; tentative D call: TRBD1 (6 bases). The CDR3 contains 15 residues. Germline loops: CDR1 SGDLS, CDR2 YYNGEE. The V and J ends lost 0 bases and 3 bases respectively, with 11 bases between them.

The CDR3 DNA reads TGTGCCAGTAGTATGTCTGGGGCGTGGGACACCGGGGAGCTGTTTTTT. It is translated as CASSMSGAWDTGELFF. The rearrangement uses TRBV19 and TRBJ2-2; tentatively, D is TRBD1 (5 bases). This CDR3 is built from 16 residues. The V and J ends lost 3 bases and 3 bases respectively, with 14 bases between them. Germline lookup yields CDR1 LNHDA and CDR2 SQIVND (reference sequence).

The gene calls are TRBV6-5 and TRBJ2-3; a weak D match, TRBD2 (7 bases). Germline V gene lookup returns CDR1 MNHEY and CDR2 SVGAGI. Trimming left V 5 bases short and J 3 bases short, with 12 bases between. CDR3 length: 14 residues. CDR3 residues: CASSLQGGTDTQYF. For the CDR3, the DNA is TGTGCCAGCAGTCTACAGGGAGGGACAGATACGCAGTATTTT.